This T cell receptor beta chain was identified during a study of blood T cell repertoires in COVID-19. The CDR3 has 11 residues. Germline V gives CDR1 DFQATT, CDR2 SNEGSKA (reference sequence). Trimming removed 0 bases at V and 4 bases at J, with 3 bases between. In the original workflow: Scientists estimated how many nucleated cells there were by amplifying reference gene primers. Some clones are missing from TCRdb's copy, which holds only in-frame ones; the method was immunoSEQ multiplex PCR. V and J calls and clone size are those listed in that table; D and trimming were worked out from the DNA. This table has more than 300,000 clones, nearly 90% appearing once.

The sequencing sample was made of PBMCs or T cells enriched from blood (not recorded which). The source of this sequence is a woman aged 30 to 39 who had recovered from COVID-19. The J gene is TRBJ2-5, the V gene TRBV20-1, with D hard to call. CDR3 region: CSARDRETQYF. The CDR3 DNA reads TGCAGTGCTAGAGATCGAGAGACCCAGTACTTC.